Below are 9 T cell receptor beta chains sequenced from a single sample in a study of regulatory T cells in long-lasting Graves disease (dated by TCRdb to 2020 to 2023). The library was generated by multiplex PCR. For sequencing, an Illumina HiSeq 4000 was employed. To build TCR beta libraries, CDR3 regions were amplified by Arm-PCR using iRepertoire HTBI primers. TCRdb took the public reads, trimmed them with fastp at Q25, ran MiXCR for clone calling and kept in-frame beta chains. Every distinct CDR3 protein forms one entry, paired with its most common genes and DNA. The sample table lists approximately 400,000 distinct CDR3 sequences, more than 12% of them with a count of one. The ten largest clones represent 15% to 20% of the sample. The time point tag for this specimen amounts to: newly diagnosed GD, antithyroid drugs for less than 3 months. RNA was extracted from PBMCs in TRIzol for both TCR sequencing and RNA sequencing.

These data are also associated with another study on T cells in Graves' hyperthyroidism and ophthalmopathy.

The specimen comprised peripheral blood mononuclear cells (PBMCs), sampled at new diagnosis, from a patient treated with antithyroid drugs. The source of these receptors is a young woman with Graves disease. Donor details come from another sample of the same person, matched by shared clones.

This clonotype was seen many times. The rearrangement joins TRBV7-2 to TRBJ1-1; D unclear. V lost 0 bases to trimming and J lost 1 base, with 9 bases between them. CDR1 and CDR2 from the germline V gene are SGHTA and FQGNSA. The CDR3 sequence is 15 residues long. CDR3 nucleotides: TGTGCCAGCAGCTTAGCCCCGGCTCAGAACACTGAAGCTTTCTTT. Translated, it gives CASSLAPAQNTEAFF.

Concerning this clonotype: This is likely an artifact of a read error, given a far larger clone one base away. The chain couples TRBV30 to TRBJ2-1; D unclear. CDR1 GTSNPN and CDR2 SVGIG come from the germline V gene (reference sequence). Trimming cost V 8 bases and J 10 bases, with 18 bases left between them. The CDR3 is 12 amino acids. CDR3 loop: CASQGFSYEQFF. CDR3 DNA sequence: TGTGCCAGCCAAGGGTTCTCCTACGAGCAGTTCTTC.

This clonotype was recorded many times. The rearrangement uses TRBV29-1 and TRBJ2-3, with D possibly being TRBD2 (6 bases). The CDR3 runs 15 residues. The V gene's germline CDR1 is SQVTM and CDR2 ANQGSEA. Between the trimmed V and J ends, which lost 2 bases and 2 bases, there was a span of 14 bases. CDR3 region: CSVETSGVPTDTQYF. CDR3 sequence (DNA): TGCAGCGTTGAAACGTCGGGAGTACCCACAGATACGCAGTATTTT.

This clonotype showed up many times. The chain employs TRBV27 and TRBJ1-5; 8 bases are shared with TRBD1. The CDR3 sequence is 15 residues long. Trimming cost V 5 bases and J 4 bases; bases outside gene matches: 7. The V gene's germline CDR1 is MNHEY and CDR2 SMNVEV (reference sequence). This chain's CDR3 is CASSKDRERNQPQHF. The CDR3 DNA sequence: TGTGCCAGCAGTAAGGACAGGGAAAGGAATCAGCCCCAGCATTTT.

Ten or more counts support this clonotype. The DNA of the CDR3 is TGCAGTGCCGGGACAGGGAGCTCCTACGAGCAGTACTTC. Its protein is CSAGTGSSYEQYF. The J gene is TRBJ2-7, the V gene TRBV20-1, with TRBD1 matching 9 bases. J gave up 0 bases and V 6 bases, and 3 bases lay outside the gene matches. Germline CDR1 and CDR2: DFQATT and SNEGSKA (reference sequence). The length of the CDR3 is 13 residues.

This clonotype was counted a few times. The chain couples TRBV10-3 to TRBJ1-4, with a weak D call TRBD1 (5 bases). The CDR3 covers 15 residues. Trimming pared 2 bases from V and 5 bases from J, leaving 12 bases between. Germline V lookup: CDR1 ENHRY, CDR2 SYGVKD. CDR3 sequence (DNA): TGTGCCATCAGTGAGGAAGTTGGGGGGAATGAAAAACTGTTTTTT. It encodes CAISEEVGGNEKLFF.

The CDR3 DNA follows: TGTGCCAGCAGTTTTCTTCTCAATCAGCCCCAGCATTTT. The encoded protein is CASSFLLNQPQHF. The J gene is TRBJ1-5, the V gene TRBV12-3 or TRBV12-4; no firm D call. The V and J ends lost 3 bases and 3 bases respectively, with 6 bases between them. The CDR3 contains 13 residues.

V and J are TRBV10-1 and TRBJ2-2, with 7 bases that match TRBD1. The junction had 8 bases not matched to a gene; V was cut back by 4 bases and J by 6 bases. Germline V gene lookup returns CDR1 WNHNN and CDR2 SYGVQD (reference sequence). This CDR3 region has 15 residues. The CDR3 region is CASSGQQGLAGELFF. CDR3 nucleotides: TGCGCCAGCAGTGGTCAACAGGGGCTAGCCGGGGAGCTGTTTTTT.

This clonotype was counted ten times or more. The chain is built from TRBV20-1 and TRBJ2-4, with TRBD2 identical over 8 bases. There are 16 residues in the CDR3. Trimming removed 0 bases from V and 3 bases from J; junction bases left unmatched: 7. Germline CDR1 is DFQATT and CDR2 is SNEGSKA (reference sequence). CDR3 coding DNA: TGCAGTGCTAGAGATATACTAGCGGTAGACAAAAACATTCAGTACTTC. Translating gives CSARDILAVDKNIQYF.